This TCR beta chain comes out of a study of cytomegalovirus exposure and HLA in healthy donors (dated by TCRdb to about 2017). With regard to the full study: An earlier analysis of about 530 of the donors reported approximately 300 Gb of sequence data and around 110 million unique TCR beta sequences obtained from about 179 million T cells. An early release covering approximately 600 HLA-typed donors comprised 300 to 350 gigabases of sequencing data and roughly 86 million unique TCR sequences. Of the 300 to 500 genotyped donors, roughly 76% were placed in the genetic ancestry cluster associated with self-reported Caucasian donors. The study aimed to test whether cataloging public T cell receptors could reveal signatures of past pathogen exposure. The T cell repertoires of some 670 subjects were profiled by immunosequencing and related to cytomegalovirus serostatus. In addition to the first cohort of 666 subjects, a separate validation cohort of over 90 different subjects was used. To predict cytomegalovirus infection status, the study brought together high-throughput TCR immunosequencing, statistical association of individual TCRs with disease status, and machine learning. A later analysis re-examined previously published TCR beta repertoires from more than 600 donors and added high-resolution HLA genotyping to investigate patterns of TCR occurrence. In the later analysis, no new phenotypic data were used to find candidate immune exposures; instead, reliance was placed on TCR beta sequences and their occurrence across donors. To decide whether each TCR beta V gene segment behaved as functional or pseudogenic, an earlier analysis of approximately 590 of the donors relied on high-throughput TCR beta sequencing. Alongside the repertoire data, information on donor age, sex, ethnicity and CMV serostatus was compiled. A later genetic analysis used genome-wide SNP genotypes for about 65% of the 666 donors, treating that subset as a discovery cohort. Every repertoire in the discovery cohort had been generated on one and the same sequencing platform. HLA typing covered class I and class II loci at four-digit resolution. The number of donors typed differed by locus, with roughly 629-640 for A, B, C, DRB1 and DQB1, over 500 for DQA1, 606 for DPA1, and about 450 for DPB1. Because of strong linkage in the cohort, five DR-DQ haplotypes were treated as single units for association and clustering. Among a few hundred genotyped donors of the cohort, an average of roughly 240,000 unique TCR beta nucleotide sequences were sequenced per donor, roughly 18% of them non-productive. Results and caveats for the whole study, not just this receptor: HLA typing was unavailable for some donors at each locus, so association tests used only the typed subset. Compared with the 666-donor mean, donors in an Asian-associated ancestry cluster had fewer N-insertions in productive TCRs, according to a later genetic analysis. Across donors, most TCR sequences were observed very rarely, whereas some public TCRs were present in many individuals. CMV serostatus was the only immune exposure information available for the cohort. Strong co-occurrence of HLA alleles, especially DR and DQ, made assigning TCR associations to individual alleles difficult. The authors suggested that the approach could potentially be extended to other disease states and immunological phenotypes. According to a later analysis, parvovirus B19, influenza, CMV and Epstein-Barr virus appeared linked to several top co-occurrence clusters. In an earlier analysis of 587 of the donors, most TCR beta V segments were observed in productive rearrangements about 87% or about 30% of the time, broadly matching IMGT annotations. A later analysis associated about 17,000 TCR beta sequences with specific HLA alleles at a false discovery rate of 0.05. Some IMGT-functional V segments, including TRBV6-2 and TRBV6-3, could not be told apart with the 87-base-pair reads, so those segments were excluded. A further reported finding was that TCR beta sequences accurately predicted the HLA-A and HLA-B alleles for most subjects in the first cohort. A few of the identified cytomegalovirus-associated TCR beta chains were confirmed in vitro to be specific for cytomegalovirus antigens. Correlated functional status among segregating V segments might be attributable to linkage disequilibrium, but an unknown experimental factor could not be ruled out. A later analysis found that TCR association rates varied across HLA loci, with DRB1 alleles showing the most associated TCRs and HLA-C alleles the fewest. Only TCR beta chains were sequenced in this cohort, and the absence of alpha or paired-chain data limited detectable features. A group of highly shared sequence variants was considered likely to be a technical artifact of the sequencing pipeline. V-gene and J-gene trimming of TCR beta chains was associated with a missense DCLRE1C variant in a later genetic analysis, and the association was replicated in an independent cohort. In the study, around 160 TCR beta chains were listed as associated with cytomegalovirus. The earlier analysis of almost 600 of the donors excluded some 15 rarely observed V segments, including chromosome 9 orphons, because counts were too low. Presence/absence analyses assumed roughly uniform sequencing depth across donors, an assumption that may not hold. In a later analysis, most CMV-associated TCR beta chains were found to appear HLA-restricted, with HLA associations seemingly driven largely by CMV exposure. In a later analysis, HLA-associated TCR beta chains showed more clonal expansion and lower generation probabilities than non-associated chains that were equally common. Cytomegalovirus status was reported to be diagnosed by the classifier with high specificity and sensitivity in both the original and validation cohorts.

In total, approximately 700 healthy bone marrow donors made up the cohort. All cohort members were sampled while nominally healthy, although unrecorded immune exposures were likely present. The donor tested CMV seropositive and was one of the 289 seropositive cohort members. Every donor gave a peripheral blood sample, and the peripheral blood mononuclear cells from that sample were used for TCR beta sequencing. The Qiagen DNeasy Blood Extraction Kit was used to extract genomic DNA from the blood cell samples. As concerns this clone: Its antigen is not yet known. No base quality values were provided; no much bigger clone lies one nucleotide off.

The protocol used for the library was the immunoSEQ multiplex PCR assay. For the multiplex PCR, a mixture combining 60 forward primers for TCR Vbeta segments and 13 reverse primers for TCR Jbeta segments was used. A multiplex PCR assay on genomic DNA amplified the CDR3 region of rearranged TCR beta genes. The Illumina HiSeq System was used to sequence the amplified TCR beta libraries as 87-base-pair reads. As for the original processing: In a later analysis, around 80 million unique TCR beta chains were counted across the approximately 640 repertoires, and about 10 million of these chains were shared by at least two donors. A nearest-neighbor algorithm error-corrected the raw reads and collapsed the reads into unique sequences, merging closely related sequences to remove PCR and sequencing errors. V, D and J gene segments were assigned by aligning CDR3 sequences to IMGT reference sequences. For a sequence to be retained, a match of at least six nucleotides to both a V gene segment and a J gene segment was required. Rearrangements were called productive when the CDR3 lacked stop codons and stayed in frame with V and J; all others were non-productive. Following IMGT convention, CDR3 was defined as the stretch from the second conserved V-encoded cysteine up to the conserved J-encoded phenylalanine. The earlier analysis of fewer than 700 of the donors excluded sequences that lacked an unambiguous match to a single V gene segment. In an earlier analysis of approximately 590 of the donors, V segments were called functional above 56.7% productive rearrangements and were called segregating when the between-donor standard deviation exceeded 5%. A statistical classification framework was built for diagnosing cytomegalovirus status from the catalog of TCR beta chain sequences. A later analysis assigned V and J genes by comparing TCR nucleotide sequences with IMGT/GENE-DB human TR gene sequences. Using the TCRdist pipeline, a later analysis assigned CDR3 sequences along with most-parsimonious VDJ recombination scenarios. In a later analysis, each TCR beta chain was defined by its CDR3 amino acid sequence together with its V-gene family, and reads without a unique V-gene family were excluded. To address suspected cross-contamination and a sequencing artifact, a later analysis removed some 620 highly shared, low-generation-probability nucleotide sequences. In a later analysis, a clonal expansion index for each public chain was calculated from normalized within-repertoire ranks of inferred template counts. Generation probabilities in a later analysis came from a VDJ recombination model fitted to out-of-frame rearrangements, and those results were checked against IGoR. In a later analysis, TCR-TCR, TCR-HLA and TCR-CMV co-occurrence was scored with hypergeometric tests, and a repertoire-size bias correction was applied to TCR pairs. To estimate false discovery rates, a later analysis permuted the HLA or CMV assignments 20 times. In a later analysis, co-occurring TCRs were grouped using DBSCAN, with TCRdist sequence similarity added in when clustering inside HLA-allele-positive subsets. Repertoires with fewer than 30,000 or more than 120,000 public chains were left out of co-occurrence clustering, as were about five repertoires with anomalous nucleotide sharing. The immuneACCESS repertoire file appears here via TCRdb, limited to in-frame rearrangements. These files lack a portion of the clones; in checked studies, under half of the deficit traces to unresolved V genes, and the cause of the others is not known. The V and J calls and clone size are taken from that table; D and trimming were inferred from the DNA. This sample lists over 200,000 clones; around 70% were detected once. About 2.8% of the sample goes to the ten largest clones.

The CDR3 has 15 amino acids, counting the end cysteine and phenylalanine. Left in the record is the CDR3 DNA by itself, 45 bases read in frame from the first base. According to the germline V gene, CDR1 reads SGHAT and CDR2 reads FQNNGV. A distance of 13 bases separates the germline ends of V and J, which lose 1 base and 9 bases respectively. The sequencing input was PBMCs. This TCR derives from a man aged 35 to 55 in good health and CMV-seropositive. The rearranged chain carries TRBV11-2 and TRBJ1-6, with the D segment identity uncertain. The CDR3: CASSLAGNPSSPLHF. The DNA sequence is as follows: TGTGCCAGCAGCTTAGCGGGGAATCCGAGTTCACCCCTCCACTTT.